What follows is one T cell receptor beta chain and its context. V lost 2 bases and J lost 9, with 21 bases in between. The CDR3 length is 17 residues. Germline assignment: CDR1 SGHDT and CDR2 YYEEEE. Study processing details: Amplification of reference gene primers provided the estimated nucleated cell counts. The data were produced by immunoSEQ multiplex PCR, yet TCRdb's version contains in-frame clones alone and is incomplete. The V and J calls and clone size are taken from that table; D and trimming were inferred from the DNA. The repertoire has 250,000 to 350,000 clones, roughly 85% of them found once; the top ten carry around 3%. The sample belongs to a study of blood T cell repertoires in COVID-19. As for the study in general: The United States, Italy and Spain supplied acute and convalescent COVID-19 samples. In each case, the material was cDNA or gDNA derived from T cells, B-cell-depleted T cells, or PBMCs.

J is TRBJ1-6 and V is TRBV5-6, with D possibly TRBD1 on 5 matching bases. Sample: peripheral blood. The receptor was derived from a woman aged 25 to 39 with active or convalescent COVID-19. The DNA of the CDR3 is TGTGCCAGCAGCTTAGAGACTGGAGCAGGGTTTATTTCACCCCTCCACTTT. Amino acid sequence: CASSLETGAGFISPLHF.